These T cell receptor beta chains were read from a single sample in a study of shared clonotypes between healthy human individuals. This table comes from immunoSEQ multiplex PCR, and its TCRdb copy is limited to in-frame clones, with some not included. The sample has 2 million to 3 million clones; around 90% are singletons. The sequenced sample was naive CD4+ T cells sorted from blood. The source of these receptors is a young man in good health. The CDR3 runs from the conserved cysteine through the conserved F or W. The D gene is left open where the match is weak. Size is stated for part of the rows, as once, few or many counts, or as a class when the clone is expanded.

12	-	TRBV28	-	TRBJ1-2	TGTGCCAGCAAAACAGGGTTGGGGGGCTACACCTTC	CASKTGLGGYTF
18	once	TRBV4-1	-	TRBJ2-3	TGCGCCAGCAGCCAAGATCAATATCGGATTCAAGGGGTAGATACGCAGTATTTT	CASSQDQYRIQGVDTQYF
15	-	TRBV5-4	-	TRBJ2-6	TGTGCCAGCAGCCCCGCCTTCTCTGGGGCTAACGTCCTGACTTTC	CASSPAFSGANVLTF
13	once	TRBV6-6	TRBD1	TRBJ1-1	TGTGCCAGCAGGACCTCAGGGGGCACTGAAGCTTTCTTT	CASRTSGGTEAFF
15	-	TRBV5-1	-	TRBJ2-7	TGCGCCAGCAGCCCCTCGGGCGGGGCGGTCTACGAGCAGTACTTC	CASSPSGGAVYEQYF
13	-	TRBV28	-	TRBJ2-2	TGTGCCAGCAGGTCAGGTAACACCGGGGAGCTGTTTTTT	CASRSGNTGELFF
15	-	TRBV6-5	TRBD2	TRBJ2-7	TGTGCCAGCAGTTACTCGCTAGCGGGAGGGCTCGAGCAGTACTTC	CASSYSLAGGLEQYF
14	-	TRBV7-9	-	TRBJ1-1	TGTGCCAGCAGCTTAGCCCCGCAGAACACTGAAGCTTTCTTT	CASSLAPQNTEAFF
14	-	TRBV6-1	-	TRBJ2-3	TGTGCCAGCACAGAAGGGCCTAGCACAGATACGCAGTATTTT	CASTEGPSTDTQYF
15	-	TRBV29-1	TRBD1	TRBJ2-5	TGCAGCGCAGGGTTAGGGACAGGGGAAGAAGAGACCCAGTACTTC	CSAGLGTGEEETQYF
13	-	TRBV19	TRBD1	TRBJ1-2	TGTGCCAGTACCTACGGGACAGGGATAGGCTACACCTTC	CASTYGTGIGYTF
13	-	TRBV7-6	-	TRBJ1-5	TGTGCCAGCAGCTTAAGTGTACGTCAGCCCCAGCATTTT	CASSLSVRQPQHF
16	-	TRBV11-2	-	TRBJ2-3	TGTGCCAGCAGCTTAGGGGCAGCCTCTAGCACAGATACGCAGTATTTT	CASSLGAASSTDTQYF
14	-	TRBV6-6	-	TRBJ2-2	TGTGCCAGCACCACGGGGCGGGACACCGGGGAGCTGTTTTTT	CASTTGRDTGELFF
15	-	TRBV7-6	TRBD2	TRBJ2-7	TGTGCCAGCAGCTTAGTGGCGGGAGGGTTATACGAGCAGTACTTC	CASSLVAGGLYEQYF
15	-	TRBV30	TRBD1	TRBJ1-1	TGTGCCTGGAGTGGGGACAGGGGGCTGTGGACTGAAGCTTTCTTT	CAWSGDRGLWTEAFF
14	-	TRBV2	-	TRBJ2-6	TGTGCCAGCAGTGAAGAAATACGGGCCCGTGTCCTGACTTTC	CASSEEIRARVLTF
14	once	TRBV18	-	TRBJ1-4	TGTGCCAGCTCACCACGAGGGGCTAATGAAAAACTGTTTTTT	CASSPRGANEKLFF
15	-	TRBV18	TRBD2	TRBJ2-7	TGTGCCAGCTCACAAACCGGGACTACAGCCTACGAGCAGTACTTC	CASSQTGTTAYEQYF
16	-	TRBV13	TRBD1	TRBJ1-6	TGTGCCAGCAGCACAGCCGGGACAGGGGGGCATTCACCCCTCCACTTT	CASSTAGTGGHSPLHF
11	-	TRBV20-1	-	TRBJ2-7	TGCAGTGCTAGTGAGGGGGGCGAGCAGTACTTC	CSASEGGEQYF
16	-	TRBV11-2	TRBD2	TRBJ2-2	TGTGCCAGCAGCCTAGCTTCGGGAGGGTTCACCGGGGAGCTGTTTTTT	CASSLASGGFTGELFF
15	-	TRBV28	-	TRBJ1-4	TGTGCCAGCAGTTTTTCCAGGGTTCCAGATGAAAAACTGTTTTTT	CASSFSRVPDEKLFF
17	-	TRBV4-3	-	TRBJ2-3	TGCGCCAGCAGCCAAGATCTGGGGGGAGCGTTACCAGATACGCAGTATTTT	CASSQDLGGALPDTQYF
17	-	TRBV30	TRBD2	TRBJ2-2	TGTGCCTGGAGTGTAGGGTGGACTAGCGGGTACACCGGGGAGCTGTTTTTT	CAWSVGWTSGYTGELFF
14	once	TRBV5-1	-	TRBJ2-7	TGCGCCAGCGAGAAGCTGGACTTCTACTACGAGCAGTACTTC	CASEKLDFYYEQYF
11	-	TRBV6-5	-	TRBJ2-7	TGTGCCAGCAGTTTAGCCCACGAGCAGTACTTC	CASSLAHEQYF
15	-	TRBV5-4	TRBD1	TRBJ1-2	TGTGCCAGCAGCTCGAGGGAGGGACAGGGGGTTGGCTACACCTTC	CASSSREGQGVGYTF
15	-	TRBV7-2	-	TRBJ2-7	TGTGCCAGCAGCTTAGATACGGGGAATTCCTACGAGCAGTACTTC	CASSLDTGNSYEQYF
14	-	TRBV21-1	-	TRBJ2-1	TGTGCCAGCAGCAAAGGAGAGGGGTCCAATGAGCAGTTCTTC	CASSKGEGSNEQFF
12	-	TRBV29-1	-	TRBJ1-1	TGCAGCGTTGAAAGTGAAGGGCTTGAAGCTTTCTTT	CSVESEGLEAFF